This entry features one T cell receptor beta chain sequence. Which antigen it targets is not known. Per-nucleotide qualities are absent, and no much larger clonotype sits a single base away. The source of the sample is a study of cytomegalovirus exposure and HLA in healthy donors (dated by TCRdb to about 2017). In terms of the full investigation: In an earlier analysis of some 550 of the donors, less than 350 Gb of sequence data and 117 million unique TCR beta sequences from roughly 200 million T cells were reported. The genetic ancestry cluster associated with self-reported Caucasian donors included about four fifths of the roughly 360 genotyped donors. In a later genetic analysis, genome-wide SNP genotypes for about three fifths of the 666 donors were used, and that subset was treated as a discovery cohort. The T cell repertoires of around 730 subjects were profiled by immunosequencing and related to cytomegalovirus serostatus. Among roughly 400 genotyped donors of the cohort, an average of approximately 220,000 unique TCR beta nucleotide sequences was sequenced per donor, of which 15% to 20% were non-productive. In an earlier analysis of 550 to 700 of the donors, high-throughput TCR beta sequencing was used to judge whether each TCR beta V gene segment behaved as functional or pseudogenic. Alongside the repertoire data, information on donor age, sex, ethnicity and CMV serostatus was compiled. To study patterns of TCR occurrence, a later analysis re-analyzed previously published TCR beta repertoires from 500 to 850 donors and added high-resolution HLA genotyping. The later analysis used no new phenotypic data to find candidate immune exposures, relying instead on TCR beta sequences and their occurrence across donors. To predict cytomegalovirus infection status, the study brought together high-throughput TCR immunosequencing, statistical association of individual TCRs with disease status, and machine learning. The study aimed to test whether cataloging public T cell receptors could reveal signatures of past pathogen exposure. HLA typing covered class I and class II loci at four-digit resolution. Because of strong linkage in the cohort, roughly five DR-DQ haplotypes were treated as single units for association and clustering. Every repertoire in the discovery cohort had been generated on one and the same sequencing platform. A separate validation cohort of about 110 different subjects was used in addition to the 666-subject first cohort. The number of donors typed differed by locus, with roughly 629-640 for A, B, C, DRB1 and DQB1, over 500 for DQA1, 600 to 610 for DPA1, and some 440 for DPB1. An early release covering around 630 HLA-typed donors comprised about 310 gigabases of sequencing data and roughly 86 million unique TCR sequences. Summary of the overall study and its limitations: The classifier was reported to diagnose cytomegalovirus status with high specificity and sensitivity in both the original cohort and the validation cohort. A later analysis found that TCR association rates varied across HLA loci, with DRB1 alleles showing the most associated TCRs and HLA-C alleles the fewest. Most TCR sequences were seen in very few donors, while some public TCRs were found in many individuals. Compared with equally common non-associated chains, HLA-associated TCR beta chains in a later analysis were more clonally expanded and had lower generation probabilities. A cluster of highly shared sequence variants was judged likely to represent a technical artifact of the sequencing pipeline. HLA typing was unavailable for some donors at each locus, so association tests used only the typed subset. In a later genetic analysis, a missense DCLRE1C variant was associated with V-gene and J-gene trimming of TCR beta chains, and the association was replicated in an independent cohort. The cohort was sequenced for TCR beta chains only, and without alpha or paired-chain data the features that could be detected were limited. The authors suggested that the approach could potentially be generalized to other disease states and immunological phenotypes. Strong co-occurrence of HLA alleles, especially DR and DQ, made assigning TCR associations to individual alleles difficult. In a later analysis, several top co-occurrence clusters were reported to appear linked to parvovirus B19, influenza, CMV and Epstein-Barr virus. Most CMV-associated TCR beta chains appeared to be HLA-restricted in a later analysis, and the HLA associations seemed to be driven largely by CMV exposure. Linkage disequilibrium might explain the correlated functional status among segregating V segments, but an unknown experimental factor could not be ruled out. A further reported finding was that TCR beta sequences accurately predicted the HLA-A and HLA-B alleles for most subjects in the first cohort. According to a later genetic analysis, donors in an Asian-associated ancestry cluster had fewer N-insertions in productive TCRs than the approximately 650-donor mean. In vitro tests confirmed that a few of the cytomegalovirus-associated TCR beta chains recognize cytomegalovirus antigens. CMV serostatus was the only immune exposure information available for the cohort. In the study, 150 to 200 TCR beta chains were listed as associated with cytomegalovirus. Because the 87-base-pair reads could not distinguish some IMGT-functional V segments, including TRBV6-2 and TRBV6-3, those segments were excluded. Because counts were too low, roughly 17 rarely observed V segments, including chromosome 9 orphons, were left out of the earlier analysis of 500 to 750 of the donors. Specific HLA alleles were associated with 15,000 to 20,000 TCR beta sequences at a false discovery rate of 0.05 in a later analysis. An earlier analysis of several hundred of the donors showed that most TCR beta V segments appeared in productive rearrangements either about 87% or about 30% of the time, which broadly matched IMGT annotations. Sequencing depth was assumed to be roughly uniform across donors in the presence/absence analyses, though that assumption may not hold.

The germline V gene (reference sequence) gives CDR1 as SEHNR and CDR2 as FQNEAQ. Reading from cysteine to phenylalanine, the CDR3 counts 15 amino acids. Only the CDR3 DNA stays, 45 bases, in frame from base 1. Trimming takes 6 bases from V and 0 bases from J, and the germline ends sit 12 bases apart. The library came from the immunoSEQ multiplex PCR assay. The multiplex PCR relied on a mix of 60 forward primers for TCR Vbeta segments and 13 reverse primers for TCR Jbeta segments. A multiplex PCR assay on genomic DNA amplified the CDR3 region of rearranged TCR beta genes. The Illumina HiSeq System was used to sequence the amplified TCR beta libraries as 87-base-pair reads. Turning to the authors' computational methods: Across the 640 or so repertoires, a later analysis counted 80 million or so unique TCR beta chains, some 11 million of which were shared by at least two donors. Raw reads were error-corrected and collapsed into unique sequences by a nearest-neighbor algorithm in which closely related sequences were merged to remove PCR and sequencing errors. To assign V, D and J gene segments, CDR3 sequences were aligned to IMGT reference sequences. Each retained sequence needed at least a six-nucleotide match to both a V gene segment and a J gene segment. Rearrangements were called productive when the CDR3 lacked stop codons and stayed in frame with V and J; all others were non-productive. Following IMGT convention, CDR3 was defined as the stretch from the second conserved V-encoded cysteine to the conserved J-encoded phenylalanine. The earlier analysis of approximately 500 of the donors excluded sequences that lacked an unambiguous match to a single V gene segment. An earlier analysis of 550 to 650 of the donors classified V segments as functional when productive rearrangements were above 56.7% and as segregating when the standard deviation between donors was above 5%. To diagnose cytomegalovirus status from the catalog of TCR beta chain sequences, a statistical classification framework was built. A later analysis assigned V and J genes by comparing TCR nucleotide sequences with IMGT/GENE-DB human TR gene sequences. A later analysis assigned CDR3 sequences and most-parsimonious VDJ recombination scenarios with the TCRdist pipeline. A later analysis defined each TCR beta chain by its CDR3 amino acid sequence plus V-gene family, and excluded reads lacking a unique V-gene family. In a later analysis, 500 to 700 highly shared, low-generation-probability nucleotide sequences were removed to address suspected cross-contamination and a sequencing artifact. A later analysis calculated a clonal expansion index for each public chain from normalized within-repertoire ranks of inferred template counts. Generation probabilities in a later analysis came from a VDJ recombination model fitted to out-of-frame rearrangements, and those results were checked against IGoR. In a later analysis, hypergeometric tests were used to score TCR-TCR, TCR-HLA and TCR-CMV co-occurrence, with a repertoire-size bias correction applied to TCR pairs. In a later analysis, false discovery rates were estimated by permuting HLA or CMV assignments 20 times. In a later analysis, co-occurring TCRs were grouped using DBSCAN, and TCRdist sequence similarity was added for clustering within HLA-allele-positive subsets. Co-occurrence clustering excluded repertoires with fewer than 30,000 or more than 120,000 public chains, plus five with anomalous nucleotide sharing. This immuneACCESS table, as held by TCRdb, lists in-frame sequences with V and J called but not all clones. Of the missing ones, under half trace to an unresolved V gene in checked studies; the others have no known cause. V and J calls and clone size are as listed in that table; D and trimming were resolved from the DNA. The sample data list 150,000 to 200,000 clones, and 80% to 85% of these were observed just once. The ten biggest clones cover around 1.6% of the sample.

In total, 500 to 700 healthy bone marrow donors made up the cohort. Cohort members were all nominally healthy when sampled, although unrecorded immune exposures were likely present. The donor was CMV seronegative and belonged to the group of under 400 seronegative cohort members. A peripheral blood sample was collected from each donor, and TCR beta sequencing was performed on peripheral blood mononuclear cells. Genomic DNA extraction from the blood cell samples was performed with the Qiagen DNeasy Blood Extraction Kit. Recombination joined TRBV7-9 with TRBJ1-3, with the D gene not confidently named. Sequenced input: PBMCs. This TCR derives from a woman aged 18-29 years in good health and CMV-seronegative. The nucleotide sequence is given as TGTGCCAGCAGGCTAGGCGTGGTCTCTGGAAACACCATATATTTT. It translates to CASRLGVVSGNTIYF.